Reported below is one T cell receptor beta chain. No antigen is known for it. The data stem from a study of CD4 T cells in relation to SARS-CoV-2 and coronaviruses. Overall study context: PBMCs were cultured with antigen for roughly nine days before TCR beta sequencing. Negative control cultures got HIV-1 Nef peptides or no peptide.

Before the COVID-19 pandemic, during about 2010-2019, CD4+ T cells were taken from unexposed donors. CD4+ T cells were isolated from the cells after 10 days of culture. Testing used SARS-CoV-2 S/N and four cold-coronavirus spikes on unexposed-donor CD4+ T cells, cells permitting. Data came from immunoSEQ multiplex PCR; TCRdb stores just in-frame clones and leaves some out. The profile shows about 18,000 clones, approximately 80% of them singletons. Overall study findings and caveats: This crossreactivity analysis covered spike protein alone, no other viral proteins.

This receptor was identified in a human donor in good health. Sequencing was done on a sample of CD4+ T cells from PBMCs, cultured in vitro.

DNA of the CDR3: TGTGCCAGCAGCTCGGGCTCCTACAATGAGCAGTTCTTC. Translating gives CASSSGSYNEQFF. The chain has TRBV11-3 and TRBJ2-1, with D hard to call. This CDR3 comprises 13 residues. Germline V lookup: CDR1 SGHNT, CDR2 YENEEA. Trimming left V 4 bases short and J 0 bases short, with 4 bases between.